Detailed here is one T cell receptor (beta chain). The V end lost 5 bases, the J end lost 10 bases, and 12 bases lay between the germline ends. The length of the CDR3 is 12 residues. Germline CDR1 is LNHDA and CDR2 is SQIVND (reference sequence). The sample is drawn from a study of cytomegalovirus exposure and HLA in healthy donors. PCR used 60 Vbeta primers and 13 Jbeta primers. The method was immunoSEQ multiplex PCR; TCRdb's version includes in-frame clones alone and lacks a portion of them. The data hold about 150,000 clones, with roughly 84% observed a single time. The sequence derives from a boy aged 2 to 10 in good health and CMV-seronegative. The sequencing sample was made of PBMCs. The V gene is TRBV19, the J gene TRBJ2-1, with D possibly being TRBD1 (6 bases). CDR3 sequence reads: CASSAQGMEQFF. The CDR3 bases are TGTGCCAGTAGTGCCCAGGGGATGGAGCAGTTCTTC.